This T cell receptor beta chain was sequenced for a study of blood T cells in healthy people across ages. Notes on this clonotype: A clone one base away is much larger, so this may be a read error. Without the conserved terminal phenylalanine or tryptophan, this CDR3 likely stems from a read error.

With a J-beta primer mix and a sample-barcoded 5' primer, a second PCR ran about 6 to 11 cycles. A single record per CDR3 protein comes from TCRdb applying MiXCR to the 5' RACE reads. The top ten clones hold around 10% of a sample with under 700,000 distinct CDR3 sequences, around 24% of them seen once. The length of the CDR3 is 14 residues. From germline, CDR1 is DFQATT and CDR2 SNEGSKA (reference sequence). V was clipped by 0 bases and J by 8 bases, with 16 bases between them. These sequences were also reported in another study, on T cells of mothers and their children. This second study notes: Over 8.5 million reads per mother and some 3 million per child were obtained.

The sequenced sample consisted of blood. The genes are TRBV20-1 and TRBJ1-2; no reliable D call. This TCR derives from a boy between 5 and 17 years old in good health. DNA of the CDR3: TGCAGTGCTAGAGACGCTCGTTCGTCAGTAGGCTACACCCTC. Protein sequence: CSARDARSSVGYTL.